This is a list of T cell receptor beta chains from one sample in a study of graft-versus-host responses after intestinal transplantation. Repertoires were generated with immunoSEQ multiplex PCR, while TCRdb's copy carries only in-frame clones and drops some. The sample holds about 97,000 clones, around 90% seen once. Specimen: PBMCs, collected 450 to 460 days after intestinal transplant. Receptors were obtained from a human patient who received an intestinal transplant, so some T cells may come from the graft donor. Both conserved end residues are part of each CDR3. The D gene is left open where the match is weak. Expanded clones are given a class, and other clones once, few, many or no size at all.

NA,TRBJ1-2,TRBV18,TRBD1,TGTGCCAGCTCACCCAGCTCCGGGACAGAGACACCCTACACCTTC,CASSPSSGTETPYTF
NA,TRBJ2-7,TRBV7-2,TRBD1,TGTGCCAGCAGTTATCCGGGACAGGGACATAACGAGCAGTACTTC,CASSYPGQGHNEQYF
NA,TRBJ1-1,TRBV6-5,NA,TGTGCCAGCAGTCACGGAGCACGAGCTTTCTTT,CASSHGARAFF
NA,TRBJ2-7,TRBV19,NA,TGTGCCAGCAGCGGACAGTCGGGCGAGCAGTACTTC,CASSGQSGEQYF
once,TRBJ2-7,TRBV19,TRBD2,TGTGCCAGTAGTATTTCTAGCGGGGGATCGAGCGAGCAGTACTTC,CASSISSGGSSEQYF
NA,TRBJ2-7,TRBV29-1,TRBD1,TGCAGCGTTGGAGGGACAGGAGTAACCTACGAGCAGTACTTC,CSVGGTGVTYEQYF
once,TRBJ1-2,TRBV2,NA,TGTGCCAGCAGGATGGGGGGCTATGGCTACACCTTC,CASRMGGYGYTF
NA,TRBJ1-6,TRBV9,NA,TGTGCCAGCAGCGAGTGGGACTCAAGCTCCTATAATTCACCCCTCCACTTT,CASSEWDSSSYNSPLHF
NA,TRBJ1-3,TRBV29-1,NA,TGCAGCGCCCGAGGCCTCGGTGGAAACACCATATATTTT,CSARGLGGNTIYF
NA,TRBJ2-1,TRBV5-1,NA,TGCGCCAGCAACCGGGCCGAAGGCGTCTCCTACAATGAGCAGTTCTTC,CASNRAEGVSYNEQFF
NA,TRBJ2-3,TRBV6-6,NA,TGTGCCAGCGGGGGGTCGAATACGCAGTATTTT,CASGGSNTQYF
once,TRBJ2-5,TRBV27,NA,TGTGCCAGCAGTTTTAGGCGGGGAGAGACCCAGTACTTC,CASSFRRGETQYF
NA,TRBJ1-5,TRBV4-1,NA,TGCGCCAGCAGCCAAGGGGGGGGGCCCCAGCATTTT,CASSQGGGPQHF
NA,TRBJ1-1,TRBV19,NA,TGTGCCAGTAGTCAATGGTTGAACACTGAAGCTTTCTTT,CASSQWLNTEAFF
few,TRBJ2-7,TRBV11-2,NA,TGTGCCAGCAGCTCCCTTGGGGGGCAGTACTTC,CASSSLGGQYF
NA,TRBJ2-2,TRBV6-4,NA,TGTGCCAGCAGTGACTCGAGTTTAAGTAACACCGGGGAGCTGTTTTTT,CASSDSSLSNTGELFF
NA,TRBJ1-4,TRBV9,TRBD1,TGTGCCAGCAGCTCCGGGACAGGGTGGAAAAGTAATGAAAAACTGTTTTTT,CASSSGTGWKSNEKLFF
NA,TRBJ1-1,TRBV18,TRBD1,TGTGCCAGCTCACTTGGACAGGGCGTCGGTGAAGCTTTCTTT,CASSLGQGVGEAFF
NA,TRBJ2-7,TRBV9,TRBD1,TGTGCCAGCAGCGTGGGGGCAGGGGGCTCCTACGAGCAGTACTTC,CASSVGAGGSYEQYF
NA,TRBJ1-1,TRBV15,NA,TGTGCCACTTCAAAGTCCCGACAGTTCACTGAAGCTTTCTTT,CATSKSRQFTEAFF
NA,TRBJ2-1,TRBV11-2,TRBD1,TGTGCCAGCAGCTTAGCCAGGGGGTACAATGAGCAGTTCTTC,CASSLARGYNEQFF
NA,TRBJ2-1,TRBV10-3,NA,TGTGCCATCACGGGGGTAGGCGATGAGCAGTTCTTC,CAITGVGDEQFF
NA,TRBJ1-3,TRBV5-1,TRBD1,TGCGCCAGCAGCTGGGGACAGACCTCTGGAAACACCATATATTTT,CASSWGQTSGNTIYF
NA,TRBJ2-3,TRBV7-9,NA,TGTGCCAGCAGCTTGCCCCGCGGACACGGGGATACGCAGTATTTT,CASSLPRGHGDTQYF
NA,TRBJ1-2,TRBV12-2,NA,TGTGCAAGTCGCTTAGCGCCCCCAGGGGGTCGTTATGGCTACACCTTC,CASRLAPPGGRYGYTF
NA,TRBJ2-7,TRBV5-6,NA,TGTGCCAGCAGCTTGGCGAGGGGCTACGAGCAGTACTTC,CASSLARGYEQYF
NA,TRBJ2-5,TRBV9,NA,TGTGCCAGCAGCGTAGGGAAGGGCCAAGAGACCCAGTACTTC,CASSVGKGQETQYF
NA,TRBJ2-7,TRBV19,NA,TGTGCCAGTAGTATGGCGTTTTCCTACGAGCAGTACTTC,CASSMAFSYEQYF
once,TRBJ2-7,TRBV15,TRBD2,TGTGCCACCAGCACTAGAAGCGGGGCCCGCTCCTACGAGCAGTACTTC,CATSTRSGARSYEQYF
NA,TRBJ1-1,TRBV4-2,NA,TGTGCCAGCAGCCAAAATCGTAACATCGGAACTGAAGCTTTCTTT,CASSQNRNIGTEAFF
NA,TRBJ1-2,TRBV9,NA,TGTGCCAGCAGCGTAGCTGGGAGTTCCTATGGCTACACCTTC,CASSVAGSSYGYTF
NA,TRBJ1-4,TRBV7-9,NA,TGTGCCAGCAGCTTAGTACAGGCCGGTGAAAAACTGTTTTTT,CASSLVQAGEKLFF
NA,TRBJ2-7,TRBV4-1,TRBD2,TGCGCCAGCAGCCCGGCACCCGGGACTAAAAGATACGAGCAGTACTTC,CASSPAPGTKRYEQYF
NA,TRBJ1-3,TRBV4-2,NA,TGTGCCAGCAGCGGGGCAGTCGGCAGCTCTGGAAACACCATATATTTT,CASSGAVGSSGNTIYF
NA,TRBJ1-2,TRBV2,NA,TGTGCCAGCAGTTTGGATGAGGGCTATGGCTACACCTTC,CASSLDEGYGYTF
NA,TRBJ2-1,TRBV6-5,NA,TGTGCCAGCCGGCCGGGGGACAGCTCCTACAATGAGCAGTTCTTC,CASRPGDSSYNEQFF
NA,TRBJ2-7,TRBV6-6,NA,TGTGCCAGCCTAGAAGTCAACCGGGGGTACGAGCAGTACTTC,CASLEVNRGYEQYF
NA,TRBJ2-2,TRBV19,NA,TGTGCCAGTAGTATCGTCGGGGCCCCCGGGGTCGGGGAGCTGTTTTTT,CASSIVGAPGVGELFF
NA,TRBJ1-4,TRBV2,TRBD1,TGTGCCAGCACCGAGCCCGGGACAGGGAGTGCTGAAAAACTGTTTTTT,CASTEPGTGSAEKLFF